Presented here are 32 T cell receptor beta chains from one specimen sequenced in a study of T cells in localized non-small cell lung cancer (dated by TCRdb to 2020 to 2022). Libraries were made using the immunoSEQ multiplex PCR assay. The clones in this table, taken by TCRdb from immuneACCESS, are in-frame only. Not every clone is retained; where verified, under half of the shortfall comes from an unresolved V gene, and the cause of the rest is unknown. The sample records around 14,000 clones, 80% to 85% of which are singletons. The ten largest clones capture roughly 3.7% of the sample. The source was peripheral blood, collected before any cancer treatment. The origin of the receptors is an older female donor with stage I squamous cell lung carcinoma.

J is TRBJ2-2 and V is TRBV18; D not certain. In germline, CDR1 is KGHSH, CDR2 LQKENI. CDR3 length: 16 residues. Trimming pared 2 bases from V and 0 bases from J, leaving 10 bases between. The CDR3 DNA follows: TGTGCCAGCTCACCAGGTCAGCTAACGAACACCGGGGAGCTGTTTTTT. Its protein is CASSPGQLTNTGELFF.

This chain links TRBV5-1 with TRBJ2-3; D remains ambiguous. Germline values: CDR1 SGHRS, CDR2 YFSETQ. The CDR3 sequence is 12 residues long. The ends were cut back, 7 bases at V and 4 bases at J, with 10 bases in the middle. The CDR3 bases are TGCGCCAGCGGCACCCCGGCAGATACGCAGTATTTT. Amino acid sequence: CASGTPADTQYF. The whole variable domain, remainder taken from reference TRBV5-1 and TRBJ2-3, is KAGVTQTPRYLIKTRGQQVTLSCSPISGHRSVSWYQQTPGQGLQFLFEYFSETQRNKGNFPGRFSGRQFSNSRSEMNVSTLELGDSALYLCASGTPADTQYFGPGTRLTVL.

The rearrangement links TRBV5-1 to TRBJ2-1, with 10 bases that match TRBD2. The junction had 18 bases not matched to a gene; V was cut back by 7 bases and J by 8 bases. The CDR3 has 17 residues. From germline, CDR1 is SGHRS and CDR2 YFSETQ. In DNA, the CDR3 is TGCGCCAGCGGCCCCTCAGGGGGCCCTAGCGGGGGCCATGAGCAGTTCTTC. Translating gives CASGPSGGPSGGHEQFF.

The chain couples TRBV13 to TRBJ1-2; D unresolved. The CDR3 loop spans 15 amino acids. V lost 4 bases, J lost 0 bases, and 12 bases lay in between. CDR1 is PRHDT and CDR2 is FYEKMQ in the germline V gene (reference sequence). The CDR3 here is CASSSGPAANYGYTF. As DNA, the CDR3 is TGTGCCAGCAGCTCAGGCCCCGCCGCTAACTATGGCTACACCTTC.

The J gene is TRBJ1-3, the V gene TRBV6-5; D is unclear. In germline, CDR1 is MNHEY, CDR2 SVGAGI. The V end lost 6 bases, the J end lost 4 bases, and 10 bases lay between the germline ends. This CDR3 has 13 amino acids. The CDR3 sequence: CASRNSMGNTIYF. In nucleotides, the CDR3 is TGTGCCAGCAGAAACTCGATGGGAAACACCATATATTTT.

The V gene is TRBV29-1, the J gene TRBJ1-5, with D tentatively TRBD1 (5 bases). Trimming left V 4 bases short and J 3 bases short, with 7 bases between. The CDR3 covers 12 residues. The germline V gene has CDR1 SQVTM and CDR2 ANQGSEA. This CDR3 reads CSVGQHNQPQHF. In nucleotides, the CDR3 is TGCAGCGTTGGACAGCACAATCAGCCCCAGCATTTT.

The DNA for the CDR3 is TGTGCCAGCAGCCCCGGGACAGGGACTTACGAGCAGTACTTC. Protein product: CASSPGTGTYEQYF. V usage is TRBV11-2 and J usage is TRBJ2-7; 9 nucleotides agree with TRBD1. The germline V gene has CDR1 SGHAT and CDR2 FQNNGV. V lost 5 bases to trimming and J lost 4 bases; unmatched junction nucleotides: 6. This CDR3 is 14 amino acids long.

This clone has more than one count but fewer than ten. The sample carries other DNA sequences with the same CDR3. CDR3 in DNA: TGTGCCAGCAGCCCCTCTCCCGGGGACACTGAAGCTTTCTTT. This encodes CASSPSPGDTEAFF. The J gene is TRBJ1-1, the V gene TRBV7-2; D remains unclear. Deletions cut 5 bases from V and 3 bases from J, with 13 bases between. The CDR3 is 14 residues long. In germline, CDR1 is SGHTA, CDR2 FQGNSA. Full variable domain (missing parts from reference TRBV7-2 and TRBJ1-1): GAGVSQSPSNKVTEKGKDVELRCDPISGHTALYWYRQSLGQGLEFLIYFQGNSAPDKSGLPSDRFSAERTGGSVSTLTIQRTQQEDSAVYLCASSPSPGDTEAFFGQGTRLTVV.

The J gene is TRBJ1-5, the V gene TRBV7-2; D is uncertain. CDR1 is SGHTA and CDR2 is FQGNSA in the germline V gene. This CDR3 has 14 residues. The V gene lost 4 bases and the J gene lost 5 bases, with 12 bases spanning the gap. CDR3 in amino acids: CASSYRTDYQPQHF. CDR3 DNA sequence: TGTGCCAGCAGCTACCGGACGGACTATCAGCCCCAGCATTTT. Looking up the rest from reference TRBV7-2 and TRBJ1-5 gives the full variable domain: GAGVSQSPSNKVTEKGKDVELRCDPISGHTALYWYRQSLGQGLEFLIYFQGNSAPDKSGLPSDRFSAERTGGSVSTLTIQRTQQEDSAVYLCASSYRTDYQPQHFGDGTRLSIL.

The rearrangement links TRBV11-3 to TRBJ2-5; maybe TRBD2 (5 bases). The germline V gene has CDR1 SGHNT and CDR2 YENEEA. V was trimmed by 3 bases and J by 1 base, leaving 6 bases between them. This CDR3 contains 13 residues. This CDR3 reads CASSLLAQETQYF. In DNA form, the CDR3 reads TGTGCCAGCAGCTTGCTAGCCCAAGAGACCCAGTACTTC.

This clone was observed a single time. The rearrangement uses TRBV2 and TRBJ2-6; D gene ambiguous. The V gene's germline CDR1 is SNHLY and CDR2 FYNNEI. This CDR3 is 14 amino acids long. Trimming took 6 bases from V and 0 from J, leaving 6 bases between them. In DNA form, the CDR3 reads TGTGCCAGCAGCGAATTCTCTGGGGCCAACGTCCTGACTTTC. It yields the protein CASSEFSGANVLTF.

This rearrangement joins TRBV11-1 to TRBJ1-1, with D unclear. The CDR3 sequence is 11 residues long. V was cut by 5 bases and J by 3 bases, with 4 bases left in between. The germline CDR1 and CDR2 sequences are SGHAT and FQDESV (reference sequence). CDR3 DNA sequence: TGTGCCAGCAGCGTATACACTGAAGCTTTCTTT. Its protein product is CASSVYTEAFF. Full variable domain (remainder filled in from reference TRBV11-1 and TRBJ1-1): EAEVAQSPRYKITEKSQAVAFWCDPISGHATLYWYRQILGQGPELLVQFQDESVVDDSQLPKDRFSAERLKGVDSTLKIQPAELGDSAMYLCASSVYTEAFFGQGTRLTVV.

V and J are TRBV25-1 and TRBJ1-5; TRBD1 matches 10 bases. The CDR3 loop spans 15 amino acids. The V segment lost 1 base and the J segment 4 bases; nucleotides outside the gene matches: 1. CDR1 MGHDK and CDR2 SYGVNS come from the germline V gene. For the CDR3, the DNA is TGTGCCAGCAGTGAATGGGGACAGGGGAATCAGCCCCAGCATTTT. Protein product: CASSEWGQGNQPQHF.

This chain joins TRBV5-8 and TRBJ1-4, with TRBD1 matching over 10 bases. The CDR3 is made up of 16 amino acids. CDR1 is SGHTS and CDR2 is YDEGEE in the germline V gene. V was clipped by 4 bases and J by 2 bases; unmatched bases: 5. DNA of the CDR3: TGTGCCAGCAGCCCGGGACAGGGGAAGACTAATGAAAAACTGTTTTTT. Its translation: CASSPGQGKTNEKLFF.

This chain's CDR3 is CASSIQRGQPQHF. The CDR3 DNA reads TGTGCCAGTAGTATACAAAGGGGACAGCCCCAGCATTTT. The V gene is TRBV19, the J gene TRBJ1-5, with D perhaps TRBD1 (5 bases). This CDR3 has 13 residues. Per the germline V gene, CDR1 is LNHDA and CDR2 is SQIVND (reference sequence). The V end was cut by 2 bases, the J end by 7 bases, with 9 bases between. Looking up the rest from reference TRBV19 and TRBJ1-5 gives the full variable domain: DGGITQSPKYLFRKEGQNVTLSCEQNLNHDAMYWYRQDPGQGLRLIYYSQIVNDFQKGDIAEGYSVSREKKESFPLTVTSAQKNPTAFYLCASSIQRGQPQHFGDGTRLSIL.

The chain combines TRBV19 with TRBJ2-3, with D uncertain. The CDR3 sequence is 13 residues long. The V gene lost 5 bases and the J gene lost 1 base, with 7 bases spanning the gap. Germline-derived CDR1 and CDR2 are LNHDA and SQIVND (reference sequence). The DNA for the CDR3 is TGTGCCAGTAGTCTAACAGGCACAGATACGCAGTATTTT. Its translation is CASSLTGTDTQYF.

This clone was seen once. The gene calls are TRBV7-2 and TRBJ2-1; 12 nucleotides align to TRBD2. The CDR3 is made up of 17 amino acids. V was clipped by 1 base and J by 4 bases; unmatched bases: 5. The germline V gene has CDR1 SGHTA and CDR2 FQGNSA. The CDR3 DNA reads TGTGCCAGCAGCTTAGTGGCTCTAGCGGGGGGGTACAATGAGCAGTTCTTC. Translation gives CASSLVALAGGYNEQFF.

This sequence joins TRBV5-6 and TRBJ1-2; D unresolved. This CDR3 region has 13 residues. Germline CDR1 reads SGHDT; CDR2 reads YYEEEE. Trimming pared 3 bases from V and 3 bases from J, leaving 9 bases between. CDR3 in amino acids: CASSSNGDYGYTF. CDR3 nucleotide sequence: TGTGCCAGCAGCTCCAACGGGGACTATGGCTACACCTTC.

This clone was recorded a few times. The V call is TRBV10-3, the J call TRBJ1-6; maybe TRBD1 (5 bases). Trimming left V 0 bases short and J 16 bases short, with 10 bases between. This CDR3 is built from 12 residues. Per germline, CDR1 ENHRY and CDR2 SYGVKD. The CDR3 spells CAISESGDRLHF. In DNA form, the CDR3 reads TGTGCCATCAGTGAGTCTGGAGACAGACTCCACTTT.

This clone was counted only a few times. The gene calls are TRBV7-7 and TRBJ1-1; D may be TRBD1 (5 bases). CDR1 and CDR2 (germline): SSHAT, FNYEAQ (reference sequence). The CDR3 consists of 13 residues. The germline V and J ends were trimmed by 5 bases and 0 bases, with 7 bases remaining between them. The CDR3 DNA follows: TGTGCCAGCAGCCGAGGGGTGAACACTGAAGCTTTCTTT. This codes for CASSRGVNTEAFF.

A note on this clone: The junction differs from germline at one of its ends, possibly a read error. Other DNA sequences of this sample code for an identical CDR3. V gene TRBV6-1 combines with J gene TRBJ2-5, with 7 nucleotides matching TRBD1. CDR3 length: 13 residues. CDR1 is MNHNS, CDR2 SASEGT, per germline. CDR3 protein: CASSVTGEETQYF. Written as DNA, the CDR3 is TGTGCCAGCAGTGTCACAGGGGAAGAGACTCAGTACTTC.

This clone was counted once. The chain is built from TRBV27 and TRBJ1-4, with no clear D. Germline values: CDR1 MNHEY, CDR2 SMNVEV (reference sequence). The CDR3 runs 15 residues. V was trimmed by 0 bases and J by 10 bases, leaving 15 bases between them. The CDR3 nucleotides are TGTGCCAGCAGTTTATCGAGTAGGGTTTACGGAAAACTGTTTTTT. Its translation is CASSLSSRVYGKLFF.

J is TRBJ2-3 and V is TRBV5-4; TRBD2 agrees at 10 bases. CDR1 is SGHNT, CDR2 YYREEE, per germline (reference sequence). This CDR3 contains 17 residues. V gave up 1 base and J gave up 5 bases; unmatched junction bases: 10. The CDR3 protein is CASSLTTSGSGIDTQYF. The CDR3 DNA reads as TGTGCCAGCAGCTTGACGACTAGCGGGTCGGGGATAGATACGCAGTATTTT.

The V and J genes are TRBV27 and TRBJ2-5; weak D call: TRBD2 (7 bases). Germline assignment: CDR1 MNHEY and CDR2 SMNVEV (reference sequence). This CDR3 region has 15 residues. V lost 6 bases, J lost 5 bases, and 19 bases lay in between. CDR3 loop: CASSSYGGRRETQYF. In DNA form, the CDR3 reads TGTGCCAGCAGCTCATACGGGGGGCGCAGGGAGACCCAGTACTTC.

This chain links TRBV4-3 with TRBJ1-4; D is uncertain. Germline CDR1 LGHNA, CDR2 YSLEER. Trimming took off 0 bases at V and 8 bases at J, with 13 bases between the two ends. This CDR3 has 15 amino acids. CDR3 bases: TGCGCCAGCAGCCAAGAGTGGCCCACAAGAGAAAAACTGTTTTTT. Its protein is CASSQEWPTREKLFF.

This clone was picked up one time. At the DNA level, this CDR3 is encoded by other sequences in the same sample as well. The rearrangement uses TRBV7-2 and TRBJ1-6; D is perhaps TRBD1 (5 bases). The germline V and J ends were trimmed by 3 bases and 10 bases, with 10 bases remaining between them. Per germline, CDR1 SGHTA and CDR2 FQGNSA. CDR3 size: 13 residues. The CDR3, as DNA: TGTGCCAGCAGCTTTGGGGGGAACTCACCCCTCCACTTT. Encoded protein: CASSFGGNSPLHF.

The rearrangement joins TRBV19 to TRBJ1-3; D may be TRBD1 (5 bases). CDR3 length equals 17 residues. From germline, CDR1 is LNHDA and CDR2 SQIVND (reference sequence). V was pared by 5 bases and J by 0 bases, with 17 bases between. The CDR3 reads CASSPRPTVRSGNTIYF. The CDR3 DNA reads TGTGCCAGTAGTCCCCGACCGACAGTTCGCTCTGGAAACACCATATATTTT.

The CDR3 here is CASSAGVNQETQYF. In DNA, the CDR3 is TGTGCCAGCAGCGCAGGGGTTAATCAAGAGACCCAGTACTTC. The chain carries TRBV9 and TRBJ2-5, with D possibly being TRBD1 (6 bases). V was clipped by 3 bases and J by 2 bases, with 11 bases between them. From germline, CDR1 is SGDLS and CDR2 YYNGEE. The CDR3 length is 14 residues.

The genes are TRBV19 and TRBJ2-5; D not resolved. V was clipped by 1 base and J by 4 bases, with 13 bases between them. The CDR3 loop spans 15 amino acids. Germline CDR1 is LNHDA and CDR2 is SQIVND (reference sequence). The CDR3 here is CASSIGSSHRETQYF. The CDR3 DNA sequence: TGTGCCAGTAGTATAGGGAGTAGCCACCGAGAGACCCAGTACTTC.

There are a few counts of this clone. This chain uses TRBV7-2 with TRBJ2-7, with a tentative D call TRBD2 (6 bases). The CDR3 runs to 12 residues. V gave up 5 bases and J gave up 3 bases, with 8 bases separating them. The germline CDR1 and CDR2 sequences are SGHTA and FQGNSA. Here the CDR3 reads CASSPGGYEQYF. The CDR3 DNA is TGTGCCAGCAGCCCCGGGGGCTACGAGCAGTACTTC.

As concerns this clone: Other DNA sequences within the sample encode an identical CDR3. DNA for the CDR3: TGCACCAGCAGCCAGCCAAGCGGGGAAACCTCCCCCCTCACTGAAGCTTTCTTT. This translates into CTSSQPSGETSPLTEAFF. V gene TRBV1 combines with J gene TRBJ1-1. TRBV1 is a listed pseudogene. The CDR3 is 18 amino acids.

The chain uses TRBV4-1 and TRBJ1-2; TRBD1 agrees at 9 bases. Germline lookup yields CDR1 MGHRA and CDR2 YSYEKL. J lost 3 bases, V lost 0 bases, and 5 bases had no gene match. The length of the CDR3 is 16 residues. The DNA of the CDR3 is TGCGCCAGCAGCCAAGAGGGGACAGGGCCCTACTATGGCTACACCTTC. Residues: CASSQEGTGPYYGYTF.